The 14 T cell receptor beta chains given below trace back to one sample, sequenced in a study of identical twins. TCRdb re-called the 5' RACE reads through MiXCR, storing one row per CDR3 protein. The sample contains some 630,000 distinct CDR3 sequences, just over 7% of which appear only once. The data were also submitted as part of a second study, on yellow fever vaccine responses in identical twins.

Sequencing was done on a sample of PBMCs. These receptor sequences come from a woman under 30 in good health.

The chain couples TRBV7-3 to TRBJ2-5, with D possibly being TRBD1 or TRBD2 (5 bases each). The CDR3 has 15 amino acids. Germline V gives CDR1 SGHTA, CDR2 FQGTGA. Trimming removed 5 bases at V and 5 bases at J, with 18 bases between. The CDR3 sequence is CASSLGLQEVETQYF. The DNA for the CDR3 is TGTGCCAGCAGCCTGGGGCTACAGGAGGTGGAGACCCAGTACTTC. The full variable domain, with the rest looked up from reference TRBV7-3 and TRBJ2-5, is GAGVSQTPSNKVTEKGKYVELRCDPISGHTALYWYRQSLGQGPEFLIYFQGTGAADDSGLPNDRFFAVRPEGSVSTLKIQRTERGDSAVYLCASSLGLQEVETQYFGPGTRLLVL.

The chain uses TRBV20-1 and TRBJ2-3, with TRBD2 matching 12 bases. J gave up 4 bases and V 1 base, and 3 bases lay outside the gene matches. CDR3 length: 15 amino acids. The germline V gene has CDR1 DFQATT and CDR2 SNEGSKA (reference sequence). The CDR3 reads CSARVLAGGADTQYF. In DNA, the CDR3 is TGCAGTGCTAGAGTACTAGCGGGGGGAGCAGATACGCAGTATTTT.

This clonotype was seen many times. This chain's CDR3 is CASSWTGDGPGNTIYF. The CDR3 DNA sequence: TGCGCCAGCAGCTGGACAGGGGATGGACCTGGAAACACCATATATTTT. V and J are TRBV5-1 and TRBJ1-3; 9 bases fit TRBD1. The CDR3 runs 16 residues. Germline V gene data show CDR1 as SGHRS and CDR2 as YFSETQ. V was clipped by 3 bases and J by 2 bases; unmatched bases: 6.

The chain couples TRBV4-1 to TRBJ2-1, with 9 bases identical to TRBD1. The CDR3 runs 15 residues. The germline V gene encodes CDR1 MGHRA and CDR2 YSYEKL. V lost 2 bases to trimming and J lost 9 bases; unmatched junction nucleotides: 8. CDR3 residues: CASSQRGTGKVEQFF. CDR3 in DNA: TGCGCCAGCAGCCAACGCGGGACAGGGAAGGTTGAGCAGTTCTTC.

The rearrangement joins TRBV2 to TRBJ2-3, with D unresolved. Germline loops: CDR1 SNHLY, CDR2 FYNNEI. The V end lost 8 bases, the J end lost 2 bases, and 11 bases lay between the germline ends. The CDR3 extends over 13 amino acids. This CDR3 reads CASLLRTTDTQYF. CDR3 nucleotides: TGTGCCAGCCTTCTGCGGACCACAGATACGCAGTATTTT.

Only a few counts were recorded for this clonotype. The chain links TRBV20-1 to TRBJ2-2; D gene ambiguous. Germline V lookup: CDR1 DFQATT, CDR2 SNEGSKA (reference sequence). V lost 7 bases and J 1 base, leaving 7 bases between the germline ends. The CDR3 is made up of 12 amino acids. DNA for the CDR3: TGCAGTGTTGGAGAGAACACCGGGGAGCTGTTTTTT. It translates to CSVGENTGELFF.

The table lists this clonotype with many counts. CDR3 sequence (DNA): TGTGCCAGCAGCTTCGGGTCCGACAATGAGCAGTTCTTC. This gives the protein CASSFGSDNEQFF. The chain combines TRBV7-6 with TRBJ2-1, with D hard to call. The CDR3 is 13 residues long. V lost 3 bases and J lost 5, with 8 bases in between. CDR1 and CDR2 from the germline V gene are SGHVS and FNYEAQ.

This sequence joins TRBV20-1 and TRBJ2-3; 9 nucleotides match TRBD1. The CDR3 consists of 15 residues. Germline V lookup: CDR1 DFQATT, CDR2 SNEGSKA (reference sequence). V shed 5 bases, J shed 3 bases, and the junction held 9 bases outside the gene matches. CDR3 nucleotide sequence: TGCAGTGCTGGCCACAGGGGGCGTGGGACAGATACGCAGTATTTT. Translating it yields CSAGHRGRGTDTQYF.

This clonotype was counted many times. V is TRBV7-2 and J is TRBJ2-1; TRBD2 agrees at 8 bases. CDR3 length: 15 residues. V lost 2 bases and J lost 7; bases outside the gene matches: 7. CDR1 is SGHTA, CDR2 FQGNSA, per germline. The CDR3 here is CASSLFTSGRNEQFF. The CDR3, as DNA: TGTGCCAGCAGCTTATTTACTAGCGGTCGAAATGAGCAGTTCTTC. Drawing the rest from reference TRBV7-2 and TRBJ2-1, the complete variable domain is GAGVSQSPSNKVTEKGKDVELRCDPISGHTALYWYRQSLGQGLEFLIYFQGNSAPDKSGLPSDRFSAERTGGSVSTLTIQRTQQEDSAVYLCASSLFTSGRNEQFFGPGTRLTVL.

This clonotype was seen a few times. The chain has TRBV20-1 and TRBJ2-1, with TRBD2 matching 8 bases. V trimming: 4 bases; J trimming: 5 bases; junction bases outside the gene matches: 7. This CDR3 spans 14 amino acids. The V gene's germline CDR1 is DFQATT and CDR2 SNEGSKA (reference sequence). CDR3 coding DNA: TGCAGTGCTAAGACGGGACTAGTGAACAATGAGCAGTTCTTC. Its translation is CSAKTGLVNNEQFF.

V usage is TRBV20-1 and J usage is TRBJ2-5; D perhaps matches TRBD2 (6 bases). This CDR3 has 14 amino acids. The V and J ends lost 1 base and 5 bases respectively, with 14 bases between them. Germline V gives CDR1 DFQATT, CDR2 SNEGSKA (reference sequence). This CDR3 is CSARVGGERETQYF. The CDR3 DNA reads as TGCAGTGCTAGAGTAGGAGGGGAAAGGGAGACCCAGTACTTC.

The sample holds a few counts of this clonotype. This rearrangement joins TRBV20-1 to TRBJ1-4; 9 bases match TRBD1. J was trimmed by 7 bases and V by 2 bases; bases with no gene match: 5. Per the germline V gene, CDR1 is DFQATT and CDR2 is SNEGSKA (reference sequence). The CDR3 has 14 residues. The CDR3 DNA sequence: TGCAGTGCTAGAACGGGACAGGGATTTGAAAAACTGTTTTTT. Translating gives CSARTGQGFEKLFF.

This clonotype was seen more than once but under ten times. The chain employs TRBV10-3 and TRBJ2-7; the match to TRBD2 covers 7 bases. V lost 10 bases to trimming and J lost 2 bases; unmatched junction nucleotides: 11. Germline V gene lookup returns CDR1 ENHRY and CDR2 SYGVKD. The CDR3 contains 14 residues. CDR3 in DNA: TGTGCCACCGTACCAGCGGGAACCCCCTACGAGCAGTACGTC. It is translated as CATVPAGTPYEQYV.

In this sample, this clonotype turned up a few times. The genes are TRBV4-1 and TRBJ2-4; 7 bases match TRBD2. The CDR3 contains 15 residues. Per germline, CDR1 MGHRA and CDR2 YSYEKL. Trimming took 1 base from V and 6 from J; bases not matched to a gene: 6. The CDR3 spells CASSQGGGGGNIQYF. The CDR3, as DNA: TGCGCCAGCAGCCAAGGGGGGGGTGGTGGAAACATTCAGTACTTC.